This is a list of T cell receptor beta chains from one sample in a study of regulatory and conventional T cells in RAG deficiency. Data came from immunoSEQ multiplex PCR; TCRdb stores just in-frame clones and leaves some out. The data hold about 6,100 clones, with 92% observed a single time. Sequencing was done on a sample of CD8+ T cells sorted from blood. These receptors were collected from a human donor with RAG deficiency presenting as severe combined immunodeficiency. Both conserved end residues are part of each CDR3.

CDR3 length: 14; V gene: TRBV5-1; J gene: TRBJ2-2; CDR3 protein: CASSATGSNGELFF
CDR3 length: 10; V gene: TRBV20-1; J gene: TRBJ2-3; CDR3 protein: CSGSGDTQYF
CDR3 length: 15; V gene: TRBV27; J gene: TRBJ2-7; CDR3 protein: CASSLIGGKKYEQYF
CDR3 length: 17; V gene: TRBV14; J gene: TRBJ2-3; CDR3 protein: CASSQDFGLGRADTQYF
CDR3 length: 14; V gene: TRBV5-6; J gene: TRBJ1-4; CDR3 protein: CASSETATNEKLFF
CDR3 length: 16; V gene: TRBV4-3; J gene: TRBJ1-1; CDR3 protein: CASSSGTGLVDTEAFF
CDR3 length: 18; V gene: TRBV19; J gene: TRBJ1-1; CDR3 protein: CASRGYYSGMWMNTEAFF
CDR3 length: 11; V gene: TRBV5-1; J gene: TRBJ2-3; CDR3 protein: CASVGLDTQYF
CDR3 length: 13; V gene: TRBV19; J gene: TRBJ1-5; CDR3 protein: CASSISDDQPQHF
CDR3 length: 15; V gene: TRBV18; J gene: TRBJ2-7; CDR3 protein: CASSPPDRGSYEQYF
CDR3 length: 12; V gene: TRBV7-9; J gene: TRBJ2-3; CDR3 protein: CASSYSTPPQYF